This T cell receptor (beta chain) was identified in a study of T-cell reconstitution after alpha-beta-depleted transplantation in children. Germline CDR1 reads DFQATT; CDR2 reads SNEGSKA (reference sequence). The CDR3 spans 18 residues. The V gene end was trimmed by 0 bases and the J gene end by 1 base; junction bases not matched to a gene: 14. Preparing the TCRbeta library involved the use of unique molecular identifiers. TCRdb redid the calling of the PCR reads with MiXCR, one entry per CDR3 protein. The data contain over 120,000 distinct CDR3 sequences, about 8.8% of them singletons. This clonotype was seen ten or more times.

The origin of this receptor is a female patient between 2 and 15 years old who had a stem cell transplant for congenital amegakaryocytic thrombocytopenia, so the T cells may come from the graft donor. Sequencing used PBMCs, mostly from graft donor cells, obtained 180 days after TCRalphabeta/CD19-depleted stem cell transplant. J is TRBJ2-5 and V is TRBV20-1; 7 bases are a match to TRBD2. The CDR3 is CSARDEGLLAKIQETQYF. In nucleotides, the CDR3 is TGCAGTGCTAGAGATGAGGGGTTACTAGCGAAGATCCAAGAGACCCAGTACTTC.